The next 16 T cell receptor beta chains were all read from a single sample in a study of PD-1 blockade in mismatch repair-deficient tumors (dated by TCRdb to about 2017). Libraries were constructed by the immunoSEQ multiplex PCR assay. In its TCRdb copy, this immuneACCESS table keeps in-frame sequences only and misses some clones. Where compared with another copy, unresolved V genes explain less than half of these, and the others have no known cause. In this sample the table shows 14,000 or so clones, about 79% of which occur a single time. Approximately 1.8% of the sample rests with the top ten. Material: PBMCs, obtained about 15 weeks after starting pembrolizumab. The receptor source for this set is an adult with mismatch repair-deficient cancer.

The chain combines TRBV6-5 with TRBJ1-1; no clear D gene. Per germline, CDR1 MNHEY and CDR2 SVGAGI. This CDR3 has 14 amino acids. Trimming cost V 0 bases and J 5 bases, with 10 bases left between them. The CDR3 sequence is CASSYSRAGTEAFF. The CDR3 DNA sequence: TGTGCCAGCAGTTACTCGAGGGCCGGGACTGAAGCTTTCTTT.

The genes are TRBV29-1 and TRBJ2-3; a weak D match, TRBD1 (5 bases). Germline CDR1 SQVTM, CDR2 ANQGSEA. The CDR3 runs 13 residues. Between the trimmed V and J ends, which lost 4 bases and 3 bases, there was a span of 11 bases. CDR3 in amino acids: CSVGRGSTDTQYF. CDR3 nucleotide sequence: TGCAGCGTTGGAAGGGGCTCTACAGATACGCAGTATTTT.

The chain combines TRBV4-1 with TRBJ1-2; 8 nucleotides line up with TRBD1. Germline V gene data show CDR1 as MGHRA and CDR2 as YSYEKL. CDR3 length: 16 amino acids. J gave up 4 bases and V 2 bases, and 9 bases lay outside the gene matches. The CDR3 DNA follows: TGCGCCAGCAGCCAACCGGGACAGGCCGAGTTCTATGGCTACACCTTC. It is translated as CASSQPGQAEFYGYTF.

The chain joins TRBV5-1 to TRBJ2-5; TRBD2 aligns across 11 bases. Germline V gene data show CDR1 as SGHRS and CDR2 as YFSETQ. The CDR3 sequence is 15 residues long. J was trimmed by 2 bases and V by 3 bases; bases with no gene match: 3. The CDR3 region is CASSSGTSGQETQYF. DNA for the CDR3: TGCGCCAGCAGCTCCGGGACTAGCGGTCAAGAGACCCAGTACTTC. Full variable domain (missing parts from reference TRBV5-1 and TRBJ2-5): KAGVTQTPRYLIKTRGQQVTLSCSPISGHRSVSWYQQTPGQGLQFLFEYFSETQRNKGNFPGRFSGRQFSNSRSEMNVSTLELGDSALYLCASSSGTSGQETQYFGPGTRLLVL.

V gene TRBV2 combines with J gene TRBJ1-1; tentative D call: TRBD1 (6 bases). Trimming removed 6 bases at V and 1 base at J, with 12 bases between. This CDR3 is built from 14 residues. Germline V gene sequence: CDR1 SNHLY, CDR2 FYNNEI. DNA of the CDR3: TGTGCCAGCAGCACCACAGGGAGGAACACTGAAGCTTTCTTT. Translation: CASSTTGRNTEAFF.

V usage is TRBV5-4 and J usage is TRBJ2-2; D perhaps matches TRBD1 (5 bases). The CDR3 consists of 14 residues. The germline V gene has CDR1 SGHNT and CDR2 YYREEE (reference sequence). Trimming removed 3 bases from V and 1 base from J, with 7 bases in between. The CDR3: CASSSTGNTGELFF. CDR3 in DNA: TGTGCCAGCAGCTCTACAGGGAACACCGGGGAGCTGTTTTTT. The full variable domain, completed using reference TRBV5-4 and TRBJ2-2, is ETGVTQSPTHLIKTRGQQVTLRCSSQSGHNTVSWYQQALGQGPQFIFQYYREEENGRGNFPPRFSGLQFPNYSSELNVNALELDDSALYLCASSSTGNTGELFFGEGSRLTVL.

The J gene is TRBJ1-5, the V gene TRBV29-1; D perhaps matches TRBD1 (6 bases). The length of the CDR3 is 14 residues. Looked up from germline, CDR1 is SQVTM and CDR2 is ANQGSEA. Trimming took off 8 bases at V and 5 bases at J, with 19 bases between the two ends. The CDR3, as DNA: TGCAGCTTCTTAGGGGGGGCTGACGATCAGCCCCAGCATTTT. Amino acid sequence: CSFLGGADDQPQHF.

V usage is TRBV5-1 and J usage is TRBJ2-3; 8 nucleotides line up with TRBD1. The CDR3 consists of 15 residues. Germline-derived CDR1 and CDR2 are SGHRS and YFSETQ. The junction had 5 bases not matched to a gene; V was cut back by 3 bases and J by 2 bases. The CDR3 region is CASSYRDRYTDTQYF. CDR3 nucleotide sequence: TGCGCCAGCAGCTACCGGGACAGGTACACAGATACGCAGTATTTT.

DNA for the CDR3: TGTGCCAGCAGCCCCACGACAGGGGGCTACGAGCAGTACTTC. Protein product: CASSPTTGGYEQYF. The chain couples TRBV13 to TRBJ2-7, with 9 bases lining up with TRBD1. This CDR3 contains 14 residues. Germline-derived CDR1 and CDR2 are PRHDT and FYEKMQ (reference sequence). After removal of 5 bases from V and 3 bases from J, the junction contained 5 bases not matched to a gene.

With respect to this clone: One end of the junction varies from germline; a read error may be responsible. The chain joins TRBV7-7 to TRBJ2-5, with 13 bases fitting TRBD2. Per the germline V gene, CDR1 is SSHAT and CDR2 is FNYEAQ (reference sequence). The CDR3 length is 19 residues. Written as DNA, the CDR3 is TGTGCTAGCAGCTTCGGACTAGCGGGAGTTAGGCGATCCGGGGAGACCCAGTACTTC. Its protein is CASSFGLAGVRRSGETQYF.

The rearrangement links TRBV7-3 to TRBJ2-1, with 10 bases that match TRBD2. CDR3 length: 15 residues. The ends lost 4 bases at V and 8 bases at J; junction bases unmatched: 8. Germline V CDR1 and CDR2: SGHTA, FQGTGA. The CDR3 loop is CASSSGTSVLDEQFF. In DNA, the CDR3 is TGTGCCAGCAGCTCCGGGACTAGCGTTCTGGATGAGCAGTTCTTC.

The chain couples TRBV5-1 to TRBJ2-5, with D unclear. V was pared by 4 bases and J by 5 bases, with 6 bases between. CDR1 is SGHRS, CDR2 YFSETQ, per germline. CDR3 length equals 11 residues. The CDR3 DNA sequence: TGCGCCAGCAGCACCGGGGAGACCCAGTACTTC. This sequence encodes CASSTGETQYF.

The gene calls are TRBV5-4 and TRBJ1-2; 9 positions agree with TRBD1. This CDR3 has 17 amino acids. V shed 4 bases, J shed 2 bases, and the junction held 12 bases outside the gene matches. The germline V gene has CDR1 SGHNT and CDR2 YYREEE (reference sequence). The CDR3 spells CASSRPGTGKINYGYTF. For the CDR3, the DNA is TGTGCCAGCAGCCGTCCCGGGACAGGGAAAATCAACTATGGCTACACCTTC.

The chain combines TRBV28 with TRBJ2-2, with D possibly being TRBD1 (6 bases). The ends were cut back, 1 base at V and 7 bases at J, with 13 bases in the middle. The CDR3 totals 15 residues. Germline V lookup: CDR1 MDHEN, CDR2 SYDVKM. The chain's CDR3 is CASSLFTGFYGELFF. The CDR3 nucleotides read TGTGCCAGCAGTTTATTTACAGGGTTTTACGGGGAGCTGTTTTTT.

The chain uses TRBV11-3 and TRBJ2-2; D is possibly TRBD1 (6 bases). Trimming removed 5 bases from V and 5 bases from J, with 21 bases in between. The CDR3 is 17 residues long. The germline V gene encodes CDR1 SGHNT and CDR2 YENEEA. The CDR3 DNA is TGTGCCAGCAGCAAAGTACGAGGGGCGCAGGGGACCGGGGAGCTGTTTTTT. This translates into CASSKVRGAQGTGELFF.

The chain carries TRBV10-3 and TRBJ2-2; 7 nucleotides line up with TRBD2. The CDR3 has 14 amino acids. CDR1 ENHRY and CDR2 SYGVKD come from the germline V gene. J was trimmed by 4 bases and V by 6 bases; bases with no gene match: 5. The CDR3 loop reads CAISAGTTTGELFF. The CDR3 nucleotides are TGTGCCATCAGCGCCGGGACTACCACCGGGGAGCTGTTTTTT.